Listed here are 9 T cell receptor beta chains from one sample, sequenced in a study of blood T cell repertoires in COVID-19. Sequenced by immunoSEQ multiplex PCR; TCRdb stores in-frame clones only, minus some. This sample has 95,000 to 150,000 clones, with 80% to 85% found just once. Input material: PBMCs or T cells enriched from blood (not recorded which). These TCRs come from a woman in her twenties or thirties who had recovered from COVID-19.

The gene calls are TRBV7-8 and TRBJ2-2; no clear D gene. This CDR3 contains 16 residues. CDR1 and CDR2 (germline): SGHVS, FQNEAQ. Deletions cut 5 bases from V and 6 bases from J, with 19 bases between. DNA for the CDR3: TGTGCCAGCAGCCCTTTGCGTAGTCCCCCGCCCGGGGAGCTGTTTTTT. Translated: CASSPLRSPPPGELFF.

This chain uses TRBV11-2 with TRBJ2-7; 8 bases are shared with TRBD1. Germline V gene data show CDR1 as SGHAT and CDR2 as FQNNGV. This CDR3 region has 14 residues. The V segment lost 5 bases and the J segment 9 bases; nucleotides outside the gene matches: 12. The CDR3 DNA sequence: TGTGCCAGCAGCCCGGCAGGGGGCAGGTATGGGCAGTACTTC. Residues: CASSPAGGRYGQYF.

The V and J genes are TRBV27 and TRBJ1-2; 9 nucleotides align to TRBD1. Germline-derived CDR1 and CDR2 are MNHEY and SMNVEV (reference sequence). The CDR3 contains 16 residues. V shed 3 bases, J shed 6 bases, and the junction held 11 bases outside the gene matches. The DNA of the CDR3 is TGTGCCAGCAGTTTCCTCGACAGGGGGACGCGGAATGGCTACACCTTC. Amino acid sequence: CASSFLDRGTRNGYTF.

This clone turned up a few times. The CDR3 DNA follows: TGTGCCAGCAGTCCAGGACAGGGGGTATATGGCTACACCTTC. It codes for CASSPGQGVYGYTF. The chain links TRBV6-5 to TRBJ1-2; the match to TRBD1 covers 10 bases. This CDR3 has 14 amino acids. Trimming at V came to 5 bases and at J to 5 bases, leaving 5 bases not matched to a gene. The germline gives CDR1 MNHEY, CDR2 SVGAGI.

The chain carries TRBV21-1 and TRBJ2-7; the table's TRBD1 call for D was not verified on the DNA. TRBV21-1 is a pseudogene locus. The CDR3 consists of 14 residues. The CDR3 protein is CASSNDRGSFEQYF. DNA of the CDR3: TGTGCCAGCAGCAACGACAGGGGGTCTTTCGAGCAGTACTTC.

This chain connects TRBV18 to TRBJ1-1; a possible D gene is TRBD1 (5 bases). CDR3 length: 14 amino acids. V was clipped by 3 bases and J by 5 bases, with 13 bases between them. Germline V gene lookup returns CDR1 KGHSH and CDR2 LQKENI. CDR3 sequence: CASSPKVGGTEAFF. The CDR3 DNA sequence: TGTGCCAGCTCACCCAAAGTGGGGGGGACTGAAGCTTTCTTT.

The V gene is TRBV23-1, the J gene TRBJ2-7, with 11 bases aligning to TRBD2. TRBV23-1 is an open reading frame whose function is uncertain. V was clipped by 3 bases and J by 3 bases; unmatched bases: 13. This CDR3 has 18 amino acids. The CDR3 DNA reads as TGCGCCAGCAGTCACGGTCCTAGCGGGAGGAGGGGCGACTACGAGCAGTACTTC. Protein: CASSHGPSGRRGDYEQYF.

This chain joins TRBV5-1 and TRBJ2-5; TRBD2 agrees at 8 bases. Per the germline V gene, CDR1 is SGHRS and CDR2 is YFSETQ. The CDR3 runs 15 residues. The J segment lost 4 bases and the V segment lost 4 bases, leaving 9 bases of the junction unmatched. The CDR3, as DNA: TGCGCCAGCAGCCCCAGCGGACTAGCAAGAGAGACCCAGTACTTC. Translating it yields CASSPSGLARETQYF.

A single count supports this clone. V is TRBV6-4 and J is TRBJ1-5, with TRBD1 as a possible D gene (6 bases). The CDR3 spans 13 residues. The germline CDR1 and CDR2 sequences are MRHNA and SNTAGT. V lost 2 bases to trimming and J lost 4 bases, with 6 bases between them. In DNA, the CDR3 is TGTGCCAGCAGTGACAGGGGGAATCAGCCCCAGCATTTT. Its protein is CASSDRGNQPQHF.